This TCR beta chain was recorded in a study of cytomegalovirus exposure and HLA in healthy donors. The CDR3 has 12 residues. Trimming shortened V by 8 bases and J by 8 bases, and 15 bases separated the two germline ends. Germline loops: CDR1 SGHVS, CDR2 FQNEAQ. The PCR was carried out with 60 Vbeta primers and 13 Jbeta primers. Clones were sequenced by immunoSEQ multiplex PCR, and TCRdb holds only the in-frame ones, with some missing. This sample has roughly 170,000 clones, with 75% found just once. Source material: PBMCs. This sequence originates from a female donor in good health and CMV-seronegative. The chain couples TRBV7-8 to TRBJ1-2, with TRBD1 as a possible D gene (5 bases). CDR3 nucleotides: TGTGCCAGCTACGCCCTGGGGCCCGGCTACACCTTC. Translating it yields CASYALGPGYTF.